Sequencing of this T cell receptor (beta chain) was carried out in a study of PD-L1 blockade in urothelial cancer. Study-wide context: Patients with male sex and bladder-origin urothelial cancer accounted for about 85% of the roughly 30 enrolled. Timepoints chosen for blood analysis were 3 weeks (second dose) and 6 weeks after treatment start.

The V gene's germline CDR1 is MDHEN and CDR2 SYDVKM. The length of the CDR3 is 12 residues. Trimming cost V 9 bases and J 6 bases, with 13 bases left between them. The table came from immunoSEQ multiplex PCR; TCRdb's copy has only in-frame clones and leaves some out. This table holds about 120,000 clones, about 89% found once. As to time point: peripheral blood 6 weeks after treatment start. The starting material was PBMCs, obtained around atezolizumab (anti-PD-L1) treatment. This clonotype was obtained from a man aged 55 to 69 with urothelial cancer. V gene TRBV28 combines with J gene TRBJ2-3, with D unclear. CDR3 region: CASRTRRDTQYF. The CDR3 DNA sequence: TGTGCCAGTCGTACTCGCCGGGATACGCAGTATTTT.